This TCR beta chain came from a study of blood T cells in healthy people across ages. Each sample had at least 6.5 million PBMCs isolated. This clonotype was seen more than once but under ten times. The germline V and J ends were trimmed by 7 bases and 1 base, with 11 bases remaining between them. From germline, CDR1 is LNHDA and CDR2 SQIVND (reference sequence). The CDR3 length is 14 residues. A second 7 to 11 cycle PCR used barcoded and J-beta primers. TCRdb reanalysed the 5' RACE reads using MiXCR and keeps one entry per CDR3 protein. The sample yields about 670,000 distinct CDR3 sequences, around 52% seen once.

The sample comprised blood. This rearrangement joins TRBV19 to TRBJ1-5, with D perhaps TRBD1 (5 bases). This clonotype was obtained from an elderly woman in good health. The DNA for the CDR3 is TGTGCCAGTACCTTTCAGGGAAGCAATCAGCCCCAGCATTTT. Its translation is CASTFQGSNQPQHF.